Listed below are T cell receptor beta chains from one sample, sequenced in a study of blood T cell repertoires in COVID-19. Using immunoSEQ multiplex PCR, the repertoire was profiled, and TCRdb retains in-frame clones only, with some absent. This sample has about 220,000 clones, with over 75% found just once. Sequencing was performed on PBMCs or T cells enriched from blood (not recorded which). These receptors all stem from a woman in her sixties or seventies who had recovered from COVID-19. Each CDR3 is given with its conserved first and last residue.

cdr3_length j_call v_call cdr3_aa
18 TRBJ1-2 TRBV9 CASSVATRWRGQTYGYTF
16 TRBJ2-5 TRBV2 CASSPLAPGLVETQYF
13 TRBJ1-1 TRBV3-1/TRBV3-2 CASSLEGMAEAFF
15 TRBJ2-2 TRBV5-4 CASSSGLWNTGELFF
14 TRBJ2-3 TRBV5-1 CASLRGGGTDTQYF
14 TRBJ1-2 TRBV12-5 CASGSDMTNYGYTF
14 TRBJ1-2 TRBV29-1 CSVGEMGQGNGYTF
16 TRBJ1-5 TRBV7-8 CASSLRAGGIDQPQHF
18 TRBJ2-3 TRBV1 CTSSQEKRFSGSTDTQYF
15 TRBJ1-1 TRBV14 CASSHLTNMNTEAFF
15 TRBJ2-1 TRBV5-1 CASKGDSNSYNEQFF
14 TRBJ1-1 TRBV5-1 CASSHRNMNTEAFF
13 TRBJ1-3 TRBV27 CASSYRTGNTIYF
13 TRBJ2-1 TRBV10-3 CAISELRDREQFF
14 TRBJ1-4 TRBV7-9 CASSFAGGGEKLFF
19 TRBJ2-1 TRBV5-1 CASSRIPSTSGSSRNEQFF
17 TRBJ1-3 TRBV4-2 CASSPRGALASGNTIYF
14 TRBJ2-1 TRBV12-5 CASGLVGGRGGQFF
17 TRBJ2-4 TRBV3-1/TRBV3-2 CASSGVAPICKKNIQYF
12 TRBJ2-2 TRBV2 CASKQALRELFF
13 TRBJ1-1 TRBV29-1 CSVAETGGTEAFF
13 TRBJ1-2 TRBV19 CASSLVVYVGYTF
14 TRBJ1-1 TRBV10-3 CAISEGSGLTEAFF
17 TRBJ2-7 TRBV11-2 CASSRAGTSGASYEQYF
13 TRBJ1-2 TRBV5-4 CASSQDRTRGYTF
14 TRBJ2-1 TRBV19 CASSGSLLGNEQFF
14 TRBJ1-6 TRBV19 CATTTGAPNSPLHF
16 TRBJ2-2 TRBV18 CASSPPATGGFGELFF
14 TRBJ2-5 TRBV18 CASSPMTGEETQYF
13 TRBJ2-3 TRBV4-3 CASSRTGTDTQYF
13 TRBJ2-5 TRBV12-3/TRBV12-4 CASGQGPQETQYF
13 TRBJ2-1 TRBV29-1 CSVYGLADNEQFF
12 TRBJ1-1 TRBV5-8 CASSPGQGRAFF
17 TRBJ1-3 TRBV5-1 CASSLRPGQASGNTIYF
16 TRBJ1-6 TRBV27 CASSLGRVRGNSPLHF
16 TRBJ2-1 TRBV29-1 CSVGALRQGAYNEQFF
14 TRBJ2-7 TRBV6-5 CASSSPGLAVEQYF
14 TRBJ1-1 TRBV30 CALRGRLGDTEAFF
12 TRBJ2-3 TRBV30 CAWRDSTDTQYF
11 TRBJ1-1 TRBV12-3/TRBV12-4 CASSFRDEAFF
16 TRBJ2-4 TRBV6-6 CASSSRTGIAKNIQYF
14 TRBJ2-1 TRBV11-2 CASSLAYQDYEQFF
11 TRBJ2-1 TRBV6-5 CASNFQGEQFF
16 TRBJ1-4 TRBV7-2 CASSQEAGTTNEKLFF
14 TRBJ1-2 TRBV2 CASRDDRGLYGYTF
15 TRBJ1-2 TRBV5-1 CASSLDGAVGYGYTF